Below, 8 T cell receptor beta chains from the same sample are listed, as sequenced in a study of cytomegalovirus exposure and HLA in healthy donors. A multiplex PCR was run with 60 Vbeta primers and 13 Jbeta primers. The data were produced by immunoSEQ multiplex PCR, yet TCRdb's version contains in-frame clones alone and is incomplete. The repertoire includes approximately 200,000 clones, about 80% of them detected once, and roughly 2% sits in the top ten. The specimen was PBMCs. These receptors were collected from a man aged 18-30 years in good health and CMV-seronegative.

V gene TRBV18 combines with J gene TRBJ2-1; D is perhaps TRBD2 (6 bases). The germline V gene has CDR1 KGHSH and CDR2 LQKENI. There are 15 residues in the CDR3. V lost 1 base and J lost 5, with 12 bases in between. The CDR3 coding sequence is TGTGCCAGCTCACCACTAGCGGAGATTAACAATGAGCAGTTCTTC. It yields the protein CASSPLAEINNEQFF.

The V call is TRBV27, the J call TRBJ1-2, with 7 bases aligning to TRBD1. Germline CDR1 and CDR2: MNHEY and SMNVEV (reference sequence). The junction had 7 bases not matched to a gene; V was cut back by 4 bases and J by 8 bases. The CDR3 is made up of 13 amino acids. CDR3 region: CASSSQGGRGYTF. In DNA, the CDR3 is TGTGCCAGCAGTTCTCAAGGGGGCAGAGGCTACACCTTC.

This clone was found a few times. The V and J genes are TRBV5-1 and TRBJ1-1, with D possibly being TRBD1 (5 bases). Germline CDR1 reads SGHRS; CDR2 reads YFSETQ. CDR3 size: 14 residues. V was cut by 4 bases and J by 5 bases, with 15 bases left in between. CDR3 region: CASSPGLGLTEAFF. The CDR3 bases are TGCGCCAGCAGCCCGGGACTGGGGTTAACTGAAGCTTTCTTT.

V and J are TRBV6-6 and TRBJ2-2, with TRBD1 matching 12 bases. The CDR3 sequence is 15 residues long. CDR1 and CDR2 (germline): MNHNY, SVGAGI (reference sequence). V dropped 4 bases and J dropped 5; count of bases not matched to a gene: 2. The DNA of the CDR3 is TGTGCCAGCAGTTGGGGACAGGGGGCGACCGGGGAGCTGTTTTTT. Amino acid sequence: CASSWGQGATGELFF.

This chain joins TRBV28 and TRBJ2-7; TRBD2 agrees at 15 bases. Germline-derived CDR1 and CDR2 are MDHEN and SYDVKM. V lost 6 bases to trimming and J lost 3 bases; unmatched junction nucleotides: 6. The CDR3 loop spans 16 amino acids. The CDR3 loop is CASRQGLAGGYYEQYF. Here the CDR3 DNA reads TGTGCCAGCAGACAGGGACTAGCGGGAGGATACTACGAGCAGTACTTC.

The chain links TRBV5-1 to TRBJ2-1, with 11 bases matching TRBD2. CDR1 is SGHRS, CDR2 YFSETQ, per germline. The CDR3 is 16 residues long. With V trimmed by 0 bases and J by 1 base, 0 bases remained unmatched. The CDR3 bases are TGCGCCAGCAGCTTGGGGACTAGCGGGTCCTACAATGAGCAGTTCTTC. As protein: CASSLGTSGSYNEQFF.

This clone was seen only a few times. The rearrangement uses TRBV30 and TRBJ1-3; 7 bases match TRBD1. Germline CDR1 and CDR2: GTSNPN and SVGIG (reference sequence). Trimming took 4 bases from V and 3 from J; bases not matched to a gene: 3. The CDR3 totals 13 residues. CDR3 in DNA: TGTGCCTGGAACAGGGGATATGGAAACACCATATATTTT. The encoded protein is CAWNRGYGNTIYF.

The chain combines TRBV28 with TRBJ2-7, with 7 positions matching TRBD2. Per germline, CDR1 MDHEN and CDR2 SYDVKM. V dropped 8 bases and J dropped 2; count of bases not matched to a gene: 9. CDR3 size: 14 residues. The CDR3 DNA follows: TGTGCCAGCTCCCGTGAGGGACTACCCTACGAGCAGTACTTC. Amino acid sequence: CASSREGLPYEQYF.